The TCR beta chain under discussion was sequenced for a study of technical replicates of blood from several donors (dated by TCRdb to about 2017). The cysteine opens and the phenylalanine closes a CDR3 of 13 amino acids. Left in the record is the CDR3 DNA by itself, 39 bases read in frame from the first base. The germline V end is reduced by 5 bases and the J end by 9 bases; junction bases left unmatched: 7. Via the germline V gene (reference sequence), CDR1 is MNHEY and CDR2 SMNVEV. This clone counts as medium-sized (0.01 to 0.1%). Its specific antigen is unknown. Per-nucleotide qualities are absent, and no much larger clonotype sits a single base away. This sample also contains other DNA sequences that code for the same CDR3. The library was generated by the immunoSEQ multiplex PCR assay. TCRdb retrieved this table from immuneACCESS and kept in-frame rearrangements only. Not all clones are present; in checked studies, unresolved V genes account for under half, and no reason is known for the remainder. Present in this sample are 10,000 to 15,000 clones, roughly 77% of which were seen just once. Approximately 12% of the sample belongs to the ten largest clones.

The source material was PBMCs. The receptor was derived from a human donor in good health. Recombination joined TRBV27 with TRBJ2-1, with 7 middle bases fitting TRBD2. The CDR3 protein is CASSPTSAGEQFF. The nucleotides read TGTGCCAGCAGTCCAACTAGCGCCGGTGAGCAGTTCTTC.